The 9 T cell receptor beta chains given below trace back to one sample, sequenced in a study of blood T cell repertoires in COVID-19. The protocol was immunoSEQ multiplex PCR, while the TCRdb copy is restricted to in-frame clones and leaves out a portion. The sample comprises 250,000 to 400,000 clones, 75% to 90% of which are singletons, and around 1.9% rests with the top ten. The material sequenced was PBMCs or T cells enriched from blood (not recorded which). Receptors were obtained from a woman younger than 45 who had been exposed to COVID-19.

The chain combines TRBV9 with TRBJ2-1; 12 nucleotides match TRBD2. There are 15 residues in the CDR3. V lost 2 bases, J lost 7 bases, and 4 bases stayed unmatched. Germline V gene sequence: CDR1 SGDLS, CDR2 YYNGEE. The CDR3 is CASSVRGTSGNEQFF. In DNA, the CDR3 is TGTGCCAGCAGCGTTCGGGGGACTAGCGGGAATGAGCAGTTCTTC.

This clone appeared a single time. This chain joins TRBV6-1 and TRBJ1-5, with a tentative D call TRBD1 (6 bases). V shed 2 bases and J shed 4 bases, with 6 bases lying between them. This CDR3 region has 13 residues. Germline CDR1 and CDR2: MNHNS and SASEGT. The CDR3 DNA reads TGTGCCAGCAGTGAACAGGGGAATCAGCCCCAGCATTTT. This codes for CASSEQGNQPQHF.

This clone was counted once. The chain couples TRBV4-2 to TRBJ2-3, with TRBD2 matching over 7 bases. Germline-derived CDR1 and CDR2 are LGHNA and YNFKEQ. V lost 1 base to trimming and J lost 6 bases; unmatched junction nucleotides: 10. The CDR3 covers 16 residues. CDR3: CASSQARSGAGDTQYF. For the CDR3, the DNA is TGTGCCAGCAGCCAAGCGCGGAGCGGGGCAGGGGATACGCAGTATTTT.

V is TRBV28 and J is TRBJ1-3; D is unclear. Germline V CDR1 and CDR2: MDHEN, SYDVKM. This CDR3 comprises 11 residues. The germline V and J ends were trimmed by 7 bases and 9 bases, with 10 bases remaining between them. CDR3 loop: CASIGGFTIYF. The CDR3 nucleotides read TGTGCCAGCATTGGAGGGTTCACCATATATTTT.

This clone showed up just a few times. The chain recombines TRBV4-2 with TRBJ2-1; 8 bases are a match to TRBD1. Germline CDR1 reads LGHNA; CDR2 reads YNFKEQ. This CDR3 comprises 15 residues. The V segment lost 4 bases and the J segment 1 base; nucleotides outside the gene matches: 3. CDR3 residues: CASSPDRGSYNEQFF. The CDR3 DNA reads as TGTGCCAGCAGCCCAGACAGGGGTTCCTACAATGAGCAGTTCTTC.

This clone was detected a few times. The V call is TRBV5-1, the J call TRBJ1-6; D possibly corresponds to TRBD1 (5 bases). Germline V gene sequence: CDR1 SGHRS, CDR2 YFSETQ. There are 13 residues in the CDR3. Trimming stripped 0 bases from V and 7 bases from J, with 5 bases between. The CDR3 nucleotides are TGCGCCAGCAGCTTGGACAGGAATTCACCCCTCCACTTT. Translated, it gives CASSLDRNSPLHF.

The gene calls are TRBV28 and TRBJ2-5; unclear D gene. Trimming left V 3 bases short and J 0 bases short, with 17 bases between. CDR1 is MDHEN and CDR2 is SYDVKM in the germline V gene. The CDR3 has 17 residues. CDR3 bases: TGTGCCAGCAGTTTCCAATGGGCGTCGATACACCAAGAGACCCAGTACTTC. Encoded protein: CASSFQWASIHQETQYF.

The chain links TRBV28 to TRBJ1-1; TRBD1 aligns across 7 bases. V shed 4 bases and J 0 bases; nucleotides not matched to a gene: 2. CDR1 is MDHEN, CDR2 SYDVKM, per germline. This CDR3 has 14 residues. The CDR3 spells CASSSGQMNTEAFF. In DNA, the CDR3 is TGTGCCAGCAGTTCGGGACAGATGAACACTGAAGCTTTCTTT.

The rearrangement uses TRBV30 and TRBJ1-6; D is possibly TRBD1 (5 bases). Deletions cut 4 bases from V and 2 bases from J, with 15 bases between. The CDR3 loop spans 16 amino acids. The germline V gene has CDR1 GTSNPN and CDR2 SVGIG (reference sequence). CDR3 residues: CAWTLGGWPYNSPLHF. CDR3 sequence (DNA): TGTGCCTGGACCTTGGGGGGTTGGCCCTATAATTCACCCCTCCACTTT. The entire variable domain, with the rest obtained from reference TRBV30 and TRBJ1-6, is as follows: SQTIHQWPATLVQPVGSPLSLECTVEGTSNPNLYWYRQAAGRGLQLLFYSVGIGQISSEVPQNLSASRPQDRQFILSSKKLLLSDSGFYLCAWTLGGWPYNSPLHFGNGTRLTVT.